Sequencing of this T cell receptor beta chain was carried out in a study of metastatic and nonmetastatic thyroid tumors. In the study overall: Blood and tumor or nodule tissue repertoires from malignant and benign thyroid patients were compared.

Every patient was untreated before thyroid surgery. TCRdb re-called the PCR reads through MiXCR. The table shows over 20,000 clones, with 15% to 19% occurring only once. Germline-derived CDR1 and CDR2 are MNHEY and SVGAGI. The CDR3 length is 16 residues. V lost 6 bases to trimming and J lost 2 bases; unmatched junction nucleotides: 12. The TCR comes from a female donor with papillary thyroid cancer or a benign thyroid nodule (not recorded which). Some clones in this sample may be carry-over from other donors' samples. Sequencing used blood. The chain carries TRBV6-5 and TRBJ2-7, with 8 positions matching TRBD2. The CDR3 region is CASSFSPGTRPYEQYF. CDR3 DNA: TGTGCCAGCAGCTTCTCACCCGGGACTAGGCCCTACGAGCAGTACTTC.